Reported below is one T cell receptor (beta chain). These data are taken from a study of blood T cell repertoires in COVID-19. Across the study: From T cells, B-cell-depleted T cells, or PBMCs came the material, which was cDNA or gDNA.

Germline values: CDR1 SGHDT, CDR2 YYEEEE. The CDR3 length is 15 residues. V was clipped by 6 bases and J by 0 bases; unmatched bases: 9. Per the original data handling: Estimation of nucleated cell counts relied on the amplification of reference gene primers. The method was immunoSEQ multiplex PCR; TCRdb's version includes in-frame clones alone and lacks a portion of them. V, J and clone size derive from that table, while D and trimming were established from the DNA sequence. The table has some 150,000 clones, 80% to 90% seen once. J is TRBJ2-7 and V is TRBV5-6; 7 bases line up with TRBD1. Material for sequencing was peripheral blood. The source is a human donor with acute or convalescent COVID-19. The donor label of this sample is uncertain. CDR3 sequence (DNA): TGTGCCAGCACCCTAAGGGGGCGCGGCTCCTACGAGCAGTACTTC. It translates to CASTLRGRGSYEQYF.